This T cell receptor (beta chain) was documented in a study of a mutant IDH1 vaccine in newly diagnosed glioma. Whole-study context: Patients got their first vaccination 4-6 weeks after radiotherapy alone, or with temozolomide cycles. Sex among treated patients split about 60% male, about 38% female; mean age was roughly 40 years. The therapy given earlier, which was standard therapy, consisted of radiotherapy, temozolomide, or both, and most of the patients received both.

Losses at the gene ends were 7 bases for V and 2 bases for J; bases not matched to a gene: 6. The germline CDR1 and CDR2 sequences are MNHNS and SASEGT. The CDR3 is made up of 14 amino acids. The repertoire was sequenced with immunoSEQ multiplex PCR; TCRdb's copy has only in-frame clones and lacks some. Of about 48,000 clones listed, 79% were seen once; the top ten hold around 6.7%. To note about this clone: Its antigen remains unidentified.

Time point indicated: week 35, safety follow-up. Each dose delivered 300 ug of mutant IDH1 20-mer peptide subcutaneously with imiquimod. Vaccination of patients was performed eight times, in weeks 1, 3, 5, 7, 11, 15, 19 and 23. This specimen was PBMCs, taken from a glioma patient whose treatment included an IDH1 peptide vaccine. This TCR derives from a man aged 35 to 55 with glioma. The chain has TRBV6-1 and TRBJ1-1, with 8 bases aligning to TRBD1. Written as DNA, the CDR3 is TGTGCCAGCACCAGGACAGGGCCCAACACTGAAGCTTTCTTT. Its translation: CASTRTGPNTEAFF.